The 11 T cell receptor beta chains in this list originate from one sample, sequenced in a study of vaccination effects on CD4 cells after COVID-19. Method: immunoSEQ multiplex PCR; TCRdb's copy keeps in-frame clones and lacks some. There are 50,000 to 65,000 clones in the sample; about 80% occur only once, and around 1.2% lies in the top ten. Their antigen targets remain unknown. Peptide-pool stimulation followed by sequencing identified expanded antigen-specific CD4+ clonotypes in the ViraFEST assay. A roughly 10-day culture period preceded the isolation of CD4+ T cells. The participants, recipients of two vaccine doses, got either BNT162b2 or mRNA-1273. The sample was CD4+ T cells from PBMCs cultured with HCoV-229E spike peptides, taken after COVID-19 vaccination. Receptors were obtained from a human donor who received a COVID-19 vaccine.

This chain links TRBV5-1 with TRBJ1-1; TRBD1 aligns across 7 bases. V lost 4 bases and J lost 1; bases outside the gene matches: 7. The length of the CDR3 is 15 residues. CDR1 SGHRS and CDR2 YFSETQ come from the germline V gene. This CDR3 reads CASSPLQGKNTEAFF. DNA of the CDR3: TGCGCCAGCAGCCCATTACAGGGGAAGAACACTGAAGCTTTCTTT.

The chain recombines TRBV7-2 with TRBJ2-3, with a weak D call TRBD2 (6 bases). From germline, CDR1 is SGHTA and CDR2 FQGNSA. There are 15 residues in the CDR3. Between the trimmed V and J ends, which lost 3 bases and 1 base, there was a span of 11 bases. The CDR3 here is CASSFSGEGTDTQYF. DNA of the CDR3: TGTGCCAGCAGCTTCTCGGGGGAGGGCACAGATACGCAGTATTTT. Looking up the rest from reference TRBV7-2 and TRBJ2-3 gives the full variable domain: GAGVSQSPSNKVTEKGKDVELRCDPISGHTALYWYRQSLGQGLEFLIYFQGNSAPDKSGLPSDRFSAERTGGSVSTLTIQRTQQEDSAVYLCASSFSGEGTDTQYFGPGTRLTVL.

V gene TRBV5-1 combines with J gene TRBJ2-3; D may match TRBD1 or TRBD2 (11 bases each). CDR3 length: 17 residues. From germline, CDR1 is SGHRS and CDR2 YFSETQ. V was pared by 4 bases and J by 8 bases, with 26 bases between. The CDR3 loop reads CASSRGQGASGGPTQYF. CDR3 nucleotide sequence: TGCGCCAGCAGCCGCGGACAGGGGGCTAGCGGGGGGCCTACGCAGTATTTT.

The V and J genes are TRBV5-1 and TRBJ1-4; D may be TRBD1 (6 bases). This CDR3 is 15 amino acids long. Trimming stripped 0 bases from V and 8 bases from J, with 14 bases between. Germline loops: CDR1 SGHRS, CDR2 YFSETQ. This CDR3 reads CASSLVTGGGEKLFF. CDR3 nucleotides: TGCGCCAGCAGCTTGGTCACCGGGGGGGGCGAAAAACTGTTTTTT.

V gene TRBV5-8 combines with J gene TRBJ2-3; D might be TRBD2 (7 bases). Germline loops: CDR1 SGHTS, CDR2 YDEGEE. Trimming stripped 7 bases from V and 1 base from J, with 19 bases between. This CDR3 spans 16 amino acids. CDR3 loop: CASPAPPGGRTDTQYF. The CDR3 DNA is TGTGCCAGCCCAGCTCCCCCGGGGGGCCGCACAGATACGCAGTATTTT.

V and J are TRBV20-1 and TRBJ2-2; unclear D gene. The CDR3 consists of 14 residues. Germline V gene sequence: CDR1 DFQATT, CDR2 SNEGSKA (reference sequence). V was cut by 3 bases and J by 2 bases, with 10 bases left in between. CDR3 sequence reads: CSASSQRNTGELFF. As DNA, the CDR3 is TGCAGTGCTAGTTCCCAGAGAAACACCGGGGAGCTGTTTTTT.

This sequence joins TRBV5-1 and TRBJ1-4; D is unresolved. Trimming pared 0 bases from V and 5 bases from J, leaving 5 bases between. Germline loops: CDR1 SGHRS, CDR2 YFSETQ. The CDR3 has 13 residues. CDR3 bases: TGCGCCAGCAGCTTGGCTCAGAATGAAAAACTGTTTTTT. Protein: CASSLAQNEKLFF. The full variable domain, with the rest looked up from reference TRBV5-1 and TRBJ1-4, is KAGVTQTPRYLIKTRGQQVTLSCSPISGHRSVSWYQQTPGQGLQFLFEYFSETQRNKGNFPGRFSGRQFSNSRSEMNVSTLELGDSALYLCASSLAQNEKLFFGSGTQLSVL.

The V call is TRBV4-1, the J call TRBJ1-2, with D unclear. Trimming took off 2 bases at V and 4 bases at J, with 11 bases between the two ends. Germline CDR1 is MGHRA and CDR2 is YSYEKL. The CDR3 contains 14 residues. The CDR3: CASSQPWEIYGYTF. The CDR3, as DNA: TGCGCCAGCAGCCAACCGTGGGAAATCTATGGCTACACCTTC.

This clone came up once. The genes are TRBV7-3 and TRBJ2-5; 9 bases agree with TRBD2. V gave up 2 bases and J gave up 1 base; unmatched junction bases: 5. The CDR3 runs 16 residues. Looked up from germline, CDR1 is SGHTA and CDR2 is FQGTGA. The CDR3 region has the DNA TGTGCCAGCAGCTTATTGGGCGGGGGGGCCCAAGAGACCCAGTACTTC. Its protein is CASSLLGGGAQETQYF. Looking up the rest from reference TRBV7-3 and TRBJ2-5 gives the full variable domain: GAGVSQTPSNKVTEKGKYVELRCDPISGHTALYWYRQSLGQGPEFLIYFQGTGAADDSGLPNDRFFAVRPEGSVSTLKIQRTERGDSAVYLCASSLLGGGAQETQYFGPGTRLLVL.

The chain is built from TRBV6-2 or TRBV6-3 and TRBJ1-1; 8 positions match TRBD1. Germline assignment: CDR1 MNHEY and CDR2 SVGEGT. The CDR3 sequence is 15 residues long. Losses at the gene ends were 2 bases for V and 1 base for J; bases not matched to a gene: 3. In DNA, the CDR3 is TGTGCCAGCAGTTACCACGACAGGGGGAACACTGAAGCTTTCTTT. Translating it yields CASSYHDRGNTEAFF.

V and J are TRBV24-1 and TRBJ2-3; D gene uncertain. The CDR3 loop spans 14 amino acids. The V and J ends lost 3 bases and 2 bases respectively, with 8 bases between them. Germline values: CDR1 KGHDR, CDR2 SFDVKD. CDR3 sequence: CATSDPSDTDTQYF. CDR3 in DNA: TGTGCCACCAGTGATCCCTCAGACACAGATACGCAGTATTTT.